This paragraph covers one T cell receptor (beta chain) sequence. Its antigen is still unknown. Unique molecular identifiers were present on cDNA, and template switching added a universal primer site. TCRdb redid the calling of the 5' RACE reads with MiXCR, one entry per CDR3 protein. Of 420,000 or so distinct CDR3 sequences listed, roughly 18% were seen once; the top ten hold 10% to 15%. These data belong to a study of identical twins. Whole-study findings and limits: Twins shared beta out-of-frame sequences in excess, but this excess was weaker. Part of the zero-insertion signal could reflect confounding by invariant MAIT and iNKT cells. Cord blood's abundant beta clonotypes had fewer insertions, unlike memory repertoires.

The sequenced material came from naive T cells sorted from blood. This receptor was obtained from a man aged 50 or older in good health.

CDR3 loop: CSAGGDRGTYEQYF. The CDR3 coding sequence is TGCAGTGCAGGCGGGGACAGGGGAACCTACGAGCAGTACTTC. The rearrangement links TRBV20-1 to TRBJ2-7; 10 nucleotides align to TRBD1. The CDR3 sequence is 14 residues long. V lost 6 bases, J lost 2 bases, and 7 bases stayed unmatched. Germline CDR1 DFQATT, CDR2 SNEGSKA (reference sequence).